This TCR beta chain was profiled in a study of memory CD4+ T cells and cytomegalovirus serostatus. Single viable CD3+CD4+CD8-CD45RO+ cells were sorted as the memory CD4+ T cells. Donors' CMV status reflects serum IgG against pp150, pp28, p38, p52. The germline V gene has CDR1 SEHNR and CDR2 FQNEAQ (reference sequence). CDR3 length equals 17 residues. J gave up 1 base and V 5 bases, and 10 bases lay outside the gene matches. The data were produced by immunoSEQ multiplex PCR, yet TCRdb's version contains in-frame clones alone and is incomplete. The sample consists of 45,000 to 50,000 clones, roughly 78% of them appearing once.

Sequences were obtained from memory CD4+ T cells from blood. The clonotype was recovered from an adult in good health and CMV-seronegative. The chain joins TRBV7-9 to TRBJ1-5; 8 bases are a match to TRBD1. The CDR3 nucleotides are TGTGCCAGCAGCCTCGGACAGGGAGCAAAGAGCAATCAGCCCCAGCATTTT. Its protein is CASSLGQGAKSNQPQHF.